This T cell receptor beta chain appears in the sequencing data of a study of identical twins. This clonotype was recorded at least ten times. What it binds is unknown. Study results and limitations: Invariant cells of the MAIT and iNKT types might have partly distorted the zero-insertion analyses.

MiXCR, run by TCRdb on the 5' RACE reads, gives a single entry per CDR3 protein. The table has 1,800,000 or so distinct CDR3 sequences, 25% to 35% seen once. The ends were cut back, 6 bases at V and 7 bases at J, with 15 bases in the middle. The germline gives CDR1 MNHNS, CDR2 SASEGT. CDR3 length equals 13 residues. This rearrangement joins TRBV6-1 to TRBJ1-2; maybe TRBD1 (6 bases). The source of this sequence is a newborn girl in good health. The sequenced sample was cord blood. The CDR3 bases are TGTGCCAGCAGGGTCAGGGGAGATGGTGGCTACACCTTC. It codes for CASRVRGDGGYTF.